This T cell receptor (beta chain) is from a study of CD8+ T cells in alopecia areata. Treatment: oral pan-JAK inhibitor, 5-10 mg twice daily. Germline-derived CDR1 and CDR2 are LNHNV and YYDKDF (reference sequence). This CDR3 has 19 amino acids. V was cut by 3 bases and J by 6 bases, with 27 bases left in between. cDNA prepared by RNA extraction and subsequent reverse transcription served as the template for sequencing. Profiling relied on immunoSEQ multiplex PCR, and the TCRdb table lists in-frame clones only, not all of them. The profile shows about 140,000 clones, about 88% of them singletons. The chain couples TRBV15 to TRBJ2-1, with D perhaps matching TRBD2 (5 bases). This specimen consisted of CD8+ T cells sorted from blood, obtained at week 4, from a patient treated with tofacitinib. The TCR sequence derives from a human donor with alopecia areata. CDR3 bases: TGTGCCACCAGCAGTGTCCCCGTAAAATTCGGGGAGTTTCCCAATGAGCAGTTCTTC. Translation gives CATSSVPVKFGEFPNEQFF.